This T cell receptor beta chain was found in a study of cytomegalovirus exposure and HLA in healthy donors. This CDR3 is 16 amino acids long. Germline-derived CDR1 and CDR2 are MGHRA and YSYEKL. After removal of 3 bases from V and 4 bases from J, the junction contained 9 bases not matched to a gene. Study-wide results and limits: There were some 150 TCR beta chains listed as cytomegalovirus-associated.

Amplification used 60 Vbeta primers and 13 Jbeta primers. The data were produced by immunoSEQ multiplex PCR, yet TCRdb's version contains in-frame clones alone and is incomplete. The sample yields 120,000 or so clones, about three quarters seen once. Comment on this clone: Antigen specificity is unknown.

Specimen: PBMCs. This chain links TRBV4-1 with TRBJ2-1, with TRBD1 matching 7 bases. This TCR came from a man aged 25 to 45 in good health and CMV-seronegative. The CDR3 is CASSHILGTEYNEQFF. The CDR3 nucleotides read TGCGCCAGCAGCCACATCCTCGGGACAGAGTACAATGAGCAGTTCTTC.